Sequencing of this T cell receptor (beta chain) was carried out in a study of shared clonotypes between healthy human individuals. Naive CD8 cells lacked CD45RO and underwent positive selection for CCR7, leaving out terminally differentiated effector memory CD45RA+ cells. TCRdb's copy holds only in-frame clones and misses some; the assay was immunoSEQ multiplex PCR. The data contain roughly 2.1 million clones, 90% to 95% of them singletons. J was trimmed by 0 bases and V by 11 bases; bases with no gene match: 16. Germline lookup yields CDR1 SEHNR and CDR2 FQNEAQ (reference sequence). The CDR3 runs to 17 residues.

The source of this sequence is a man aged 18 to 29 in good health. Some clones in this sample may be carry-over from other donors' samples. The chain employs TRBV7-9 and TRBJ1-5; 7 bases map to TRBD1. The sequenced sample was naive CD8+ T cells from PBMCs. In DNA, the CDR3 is TGTGCCGTCTCAGAGGGGGGGGACAGCAATAGCAATCAGCCCCAGCATTTT. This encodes CAVSEGGDSNSNQPQHF.